One TCR beta chain is described in this entry. There were only Caucasian adults among the donors, and all lived in Nashville, Tennessee. The data were taken from a study of shared clonotypes between healthy human individuals. Per the germline V gene, CDR1 is SGHRS and CDR2 is YFSETQ. CDR3 size: 22 residues. V lost 0 bases and J 0 bases, leaving 28 bases between the germline ends. As handled by the study authors: ImmunoSEQ only sent back junction sequences with no quality scores, so filtering was done differently. Repertoires were generated with immunoSEQ multiplex PCR, while TCRdb's copy carries only in-frame clones and drops some. V, J and clone size derive from that table, while D and trimming were established from the DNA sequence. Among about a million clones, roughly 77% were seen once, and the ten largest hold approximately 0.9%.

The sequencing input was memory CD4+ T cells from PBMCs. Subset given: CD45RA-negative fraction. The receptor comes from a young man in good health. Some clones in this sample may be carry-over from other donors' samples. This chain connects TRBV5-1 to TRBJ2-1; D is unresolved. DNA for the CDR3: TGCGCCAGCAGCTTGGATCCCCTTCCCGGCCCAGTTCCCACGAGCTCCTACAATGAGCAGTTCTTC. This encodes CASSLDPLPGPVPTSSYNEQFF.